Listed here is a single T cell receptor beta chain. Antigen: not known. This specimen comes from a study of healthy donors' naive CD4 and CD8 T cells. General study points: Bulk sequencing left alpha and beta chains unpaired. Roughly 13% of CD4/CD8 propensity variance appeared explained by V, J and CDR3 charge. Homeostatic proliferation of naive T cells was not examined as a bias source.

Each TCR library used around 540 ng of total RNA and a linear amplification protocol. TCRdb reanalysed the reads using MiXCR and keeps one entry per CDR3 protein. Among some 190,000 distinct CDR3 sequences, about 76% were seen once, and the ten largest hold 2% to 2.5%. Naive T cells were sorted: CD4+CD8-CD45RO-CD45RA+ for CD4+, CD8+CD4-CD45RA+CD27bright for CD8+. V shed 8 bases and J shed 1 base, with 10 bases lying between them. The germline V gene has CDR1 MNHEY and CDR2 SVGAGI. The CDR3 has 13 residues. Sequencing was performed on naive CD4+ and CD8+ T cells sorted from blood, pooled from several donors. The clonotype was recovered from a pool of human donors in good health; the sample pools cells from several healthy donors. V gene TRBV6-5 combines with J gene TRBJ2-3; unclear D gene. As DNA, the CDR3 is TGTGCCAGCCGGCTACGTGGCACAGATACGCAGTATTTT. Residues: CASRLRGTDTQYF.